A single sample gave rise to the 28 T cell receptor beta chains below, sequenced in a study of blood T cell repertoires in COVID-19. Profiling relied on immunoSEQ multiplex PCR, and the TCRdb table lists in-frame clones only, not all of them. The sample lists some 190,000 clones, about 88% occurring once. The sequencing input was peripheral blood. Source of these receptors: a man aged 25 to 40 with acute or convalescent COVID-19.

This chain joins TRBV15 and TRBJ2-7, with 9 bases that match TRBD2. The CDR3 has 15 residues. V trimming: 0 bases; J trimming: 7 bases; junction bases outside the gene matches: 7. Germline CDR1 reads LNHNV; CDR2 reads YYDKDF (reference sequence). The CDR3, as DNA: TGTGCCACCAGCAGAGATATAGCGGGGGCTGGGGAGCAGTACTTC. Translated: CATSRDIAGAGEQYF.

This clone was recorded a few times. This chain links TRBV2 with TRBJ1-1; the D gene is possibly TRBD1 (5 bases). The CDR3 length is 14 residues. Germline CDR1 is SNHLY and CDR2 is FYNNEI. V lost 4 bases to trimming and J lost 6 bases, with 15 bases between them. The CDR3 loop is CASSVVRGGSEAFF. CDR3 nucleotides: TGTGCCAGCAGTGTTGTTCGGGGGGGTTCTGAAGCTTTCTTT. Full variable domain (missing parts from reference TRBV2 and TRBJ1-1): EPEVTQTPSHQVTQMGQEVILRCVPISNHLYFYWYRQILGQKVEFLVSFYNNEISEKSEIFDDQFSVERPDGSNFTLKIRSTKLEDSAMYFCASSVVRGGSEAFFGQGTRLTVV.

This chain connects TRBV28 to TRBJ2-7; 11 bases match TRBD2. CDR3 length: 15 residues. V gave up 2 bases and J gave up 3 bases; unmatched junction bases: 3. Germline V gene sequence: CDR1 MDHEN, CDR2 SYDVKM. This CDR3 reads CASSLLTSGNYEQYF. CDR3 nucleotides: TGTGCCAGCAGTTTACTGACTAGCGGGAACTACGAGCAGTACTTC.

The V call is TRBV7-9, the J call TRBJ2-3; D might be TRBD1 (6 bases). The V end was cut by 0 bases, the J end by 2 bases, with 9 bases between. The CDR3 runs to 15 residues. CDR1 is SEHNR, CDR2 FQNEAQ, per germline (reference sequence). CDR3 sequence: CASSLAQGPTDTQYF. The CDR3 DNA reads as TGTGCCAGCAGCTTAGCTCAGGGGCCCACAGATACGCAGTATTTT. Looking up the rest from reference TRBV7-9 and TRBJ2-3 gives the full variable domain: DTGVSQNPRHKITKRGQNVTFRCDPISEHNRLYWYRQTLGQGPEFLTYFQNEAQLEKSRLLSDRFSAERPKGSFSTLEIQRTEQGDSAMYLCASSLAQGPTDTQYFGPGTRLTVL.

Regarding this clone: Other DNA variants within this sample encode the same CDR3. The rearrangement links TRBV28 to TRBJ1-5, with 7 bases aligning to TRBD1. J gave up 2 bases and V 5 bases, and 9 bases lay outside the gene matches. The CDR3 spans 16 residues. Germline V gene lookup returns CDR1 MDHEN and CDR2 SYDVKM. The DNA for the CDR3 is TGTGCCAGCAGTGCCCATACAGGGGTGGGCAATCAGCCCCAGCATTTT. This codes for CASSAHTGVGNQPQHF.

The table lists this clone with a count of one. CDR3 sequence: CATSDSRASGGVAALTGELFF. The CDR3 region has the DNA TGTGCCACCAGTGATTCGCGGGCTAGCGGGGGAGTCGCGGCGCTCACCGGGGAGCTGTTTTTT. The chain has TRBV24-1 and TRBJ2-2; 10 bases align to TRBD2. The V segment lost 2 bases and the J segment 4 bases; nucleotides outside the gene matches: 18. Per the germline V gene, CDR1 is KGHDR and CDR2 is SFDVKD. CDR3 length: 21 residues.

DNA for the CDR3: TGTGCCAGCAGACCTAGCTCGGAGTCCAGACCGAACACTGAAGCTTTCTTT. Its translation: CASRPSSESRPNTEAFF. The gene calls are TRBV7-6 and TRBJ1-1; D unresolved. CDR1 and CDR2 (germline): SGHVS, FNYEAQ. V lost 6 bases and J lost 1, with 21 bases in between. The CDR3 is made up of 17 amino acids.

The CDR3 coding sequence is TGTGCCAGCAGTTATCGGACAGGGAAGCCCCAGCATTTT. It yields the protein CASSYRTGKPQHF. The rearrangement uses TRBV6-5 and TRBJ1-5, with 8 bases identical to TRBD1. V shed 3 bases and J 8 bases; nucleotides not matched to a gene: 3. Germline assignment: CDR1 MNHEY and CDR2 SVGAGI. The CDR3 has 13 residues.

The rearrangement joins TRBV4-2 to TRBJ2-1; 10 bases match TRBD1. V trimming: 3 bases; J trimming: 9 bases; junction bases outside the gene matches: 8. This CDR3 contains 15 residues. Germline V gene lookup returns CDR1 LGHNA and CDR2 YNFKEQ. The CDR3 loop is CASSQDRTGGGEQFF. CDR3 coding DNA: TGTGCCAGCAGCCAGGACCGGACAGGGGGGGGTGAGCAGTTCTTC.

This sequence joins TRBV2 and TRBJ2-5, with 7 bases fitting TRBD1. CDR3 size: 14 residues. Germline V gene lookup returns CDR1 SNHLY and CDR2 FYNNEI. V gave up 5 bases and J gave up 2 bases; unmatched junction bases: 5. The CDR3 nucleotides are TGTGCCAGCAGTTTTAGGGGGCGACAAGAGACCCAGTACTTC. Amino acid sequence: CASSFRGRQETQYF.

This clone was counted a single time. The rearrangement joins TRBV11-2 to TRBJ1-2; 7 nucleotides match TRBD1. This CDR3 has 13 residues. The germline gives CDR1 SGHAT, CDR2 FQNNGV. The V segment lost 5 bases and the J segment 2 bases; nucleotides outside the gene matches: 2. CDR3 amino acids: CASSATGNYGYTF. The CDR3 DNA reads TGTGCCAGCAGCGCGACAGGGAACTATGGCTACACCTTC.

The V call is TRBV6-5, the J call TRBJ2-7; D remains ambiguous. The germline V and J ends were trimmed by 3 bases and 1 base, with 7 bases remaining between them. Germline values: CDR1 MNHEY, CDR2 SVGAGI. The CDR3 contains 13 residues. The CDR3 here is CASSYSLSYEQYF. Written as DNA, the CDR3 is TGTGCCAGCAGTTATTCCTTGTCCTACGAGCAGTACTTC.

The V call is TRBV5-5, the J call TRBJ2-3; TRBD1 might be the D (7 bases). V lost 4 bases, J lost 3 bases, and 9 bases lay in between. The CDR3 loop spans 13 amino acids. CDR1 is SGHKS and CDR2 is YYEKEE in the germline V gene (reference sequence). In DNA, the CDR3 is TGTGCCAGCAGCGCAGGGGGGACAGATACGCAGTATTTT. It specifies CASSAGGTDTQYF.

V and J are TRBV18 and TRBJ2-3; 7 bases are shared with TRBD2. Losses at the gene ends were 0 bases for V and 9 bases for J; bases not matched to a gene: 12. Germline CDR1 and CDR2: KGHSH and LQKENI. The CDR3 extends over 16 amino acids. The CDR3 sequence: CASSPPGLPGYGTQYF. CDR3 DNA sequence: TGTGCCAGCTCACCACCGGGACTACCCGGCTACGGAACGCAGTATTTT.

V gene TRBV19 combines with J gene TRBJ2-2; no firm D call. Germline-derived CDR1 and CDR2 are LNHDA and SQIVND (reference sequence). This CDR3 has 15 residues. V was pared by 6 bases and J by 6 bases, with 17 bases between. The CDR3 region has the DNA TGTGCCAGTAGCAATGAGGCAGTTGTCGCCGGGGAGCTGTTTTTT. This sequence encodes CASSNEAVVAGELFF.

The rearrangement uses TRBV6-1 and TRBJ1-3; D remains ambiguous. V gave up 1 base and J gave up 0 bases, with 10 bases separating them. This CDR3 comprises 16 residues. Per germline, CDR1 MNHNS and CDR2 SASEGT. The CDR3 DNA reads as TGTGCCAGCAGTGAAGGTCCGGTTTCCTCTGGAAACACCATATATTTT. This translates into CASSEGPVSSGNTIYF.

The chain carries TRBV6-5 and TRBJ1-2; 7 bases agree with TRBD1. Trimming cost V 6 bases and J 1 base; bases outside gene matches: 2. CDR1 is MNHEY and CDR2 is SVGAGI in the germline V gene. This CDR3 has 13 residues. The CDR3 spells CASRGDSNYGYTF. CDR3 nucleotides: TGTGCCAGCAGGGGGGACAGTAACTATGGCTACACCTTC.

The V call is TRBV18, the J call TRBJ1-5; D unclear. The CDR3 spans 15 residues. The germline V gene encodes CDR1 KGHSH and CDR2 LQKENI. V was cut by 6 bases and J by 4 bases, with 16 bases left in between. In nucleotides, the CDR3 is TGTGCCAGCTCCGAGAACAGAGACACAAATCAGCCCCAGCATTTT. It specifies CASSENRDTNQPQHF.

The CDR3 is CASSQDPSGSRYNEQFF. The CDR3 coding sequence is TGCGCCAGCAGCCAAGATCCTAGCGGGAGTCGGTACAATGAGCAGTTCTTC. The chain joins TRBV4-1 to TRBJ2-1, with TRBD2 matching over 10 bases. Germline CDR1 MGHRA, CDR2 YSYEKL. This CDR3 has 17 residues. Trimming took 0 bases from V and 4 from J; bases not matched to a gene: 6.

The chain carries TRBV11-2 and TRBJ1-1, with a possible D match to TRBD1 (5 bases). The CDR3 loop spans 13 amino acids. CDR1 and CDR2 (germline): SGHAT, FQNNGV. The ends were cut back, 1 base at V and 6 bases at J, with 9 bases in the middle. The DNA of the CDR3 is TGTGCCAGCAGCTTAGTCAGGGTCCCTGAAGCTTTCTTT. Encoded protein: CASSLVRVPEAFF.

The chain has TRBV5-1 and TRBJ1-2; 7 nucleotides match TRBD1. Per germline, CDR1 SGHRS and CDR2 YFSETQ. The CDR3 is made up of 16 amino acids. The J segment lost 3 bases and the V segment lost 3 bases, leaving 11 bases of the junction unmatched. The CDR3 spells CASSSGTGDGYYGYTF. CDR3 DNA sequence: TGCGCCAGCAGCTCGGGTACAGGGGACGGGTACTATGGCTACACCTTC.

The chain links TRBV30 to TRBJ2-1, with D possibly matching TRBD2 (6 bases). Germline assignment: CDR1 GTSNPN and CDR2 SVGIG (reference sequence). Trimming took off 4 bases at V and 5 bases at J, with 12 bases between the two ends. This CDR3 has 13 amino acids. The CDR3 loop reads CAWNLGGNNEQFF. CDR3 bases: TGTGCCTGGAACCTCGGGGGAAACAATGAGCAGTTCTTC.

The chain is built from TRBV5-5 and TRBJ2-7, with a weak D call TRBD1 (6 bases). V was pared by 4 bases and J by 3 bases, with 14 bases between. Germline V gene sequence: CDR1 SGHKS, CDR2 YYEKEE (reference sequence). The CDR3 spans 14 residues. The CDR3 DNA is TGTGCCAGCAGCGGTGGGACATCGCTCTACGAGCAGTACTTC. Protein: CASSGGTSLYEQYF.

The genes are TRBV15 and TRBJ1-1, with 9 bases that match TRBD1. Per germline, CDR1 LNHNV and CDR2 YYDKDF (reference sequence). The V segment lost 1 base and the J segment 7 bases; nucleotides outside the gene matches: 7. CDR3 length: 15 residues. The CDR3 sequence: CATSRATGGLNEAFF. CDR3 nucleotides: TGTGCCACCAGCAGAGCCACAGGGGGCCTTAATGAAGCTTTCTTT.

The rearrangement links TRBV11-2 to TRBJ1-2, with a weak D call TRBD1 (5 bases). V lost 1 base to trimming and J lost 8 bases, with 11 bases between them. The CDR3 consists of 13 residues. Germline CDR1 SGHAT, CDR2 FQNNGV. CDR3 DNA sequence: TGTGCCAGCAGCTTAGTCCGCGGGGCGGGCTACACCTTC. Its translation: CASSLVRGAGYTF.

V and J are TRBV28 and TRBJ1-5; tentatively, D is TRBD1 (6 bases). Germline V CDR1 and CDR2: MDHEN, SYDVKM. The V end lost 6 bases, the J end lost 9 bases, and 12 bases lay between the germline ends. This CDR3 has 12 residues. CDR3 sequence: CASRQGSRPQHF. DNA for the CDR3: TGTGCCAGCAGGCAGGGGTCGCGGCCCCAGCATTTT.

Notes on this clone: Other DNA variants within this sample encode the same CDR3. This chain connects TRBV27 to TRBJ2-1, with 7 bases identical to TRBD1. The V segment lost 2 bases and the J segment 4 bases; nucleotides outside the gene matches: 5. The CDR3 covers 15 residues. Per the germline V gene, CDR1 is MNHEY and CDR2 is SMNVEV (reference sequence). CDR3 sequence: CASSLRQGSYNEQFF. DNA for the CDR3: TGTGCCAGCAGTTTACGACAGGGATCATACAATGAGCAGTTCTTC.

The chain combines TRBV7-8 with TRBJ1-4; D not resolved. Trimming cost V 5 bases and J 8 bases, with 12 bases left between them. Per the germline V gene, CDR1 is SGHVS and CDR2 is FQNEAQ. The CDR3 extends over 13 amino acids. The chain's CDR3 is CASSRSSREKLFF. The CDR3 DNA is TGTGCCAGCAGCCGTTCTTCCAGGGAAAAACTGTTTTTT.